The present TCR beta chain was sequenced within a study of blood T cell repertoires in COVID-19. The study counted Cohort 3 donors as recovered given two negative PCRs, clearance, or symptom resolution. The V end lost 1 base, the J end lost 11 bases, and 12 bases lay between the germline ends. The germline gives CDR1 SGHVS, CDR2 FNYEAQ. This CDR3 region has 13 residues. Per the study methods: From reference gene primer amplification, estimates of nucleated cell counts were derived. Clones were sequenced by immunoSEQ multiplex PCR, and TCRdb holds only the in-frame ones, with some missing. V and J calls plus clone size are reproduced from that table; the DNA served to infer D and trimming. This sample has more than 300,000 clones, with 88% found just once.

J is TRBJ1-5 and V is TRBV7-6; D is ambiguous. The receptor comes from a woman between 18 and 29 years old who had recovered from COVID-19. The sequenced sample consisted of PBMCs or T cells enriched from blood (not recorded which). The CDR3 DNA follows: TGTGCCAGCAGCTTAGGACGAGGCCAGACCCAGCATTTT. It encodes CASSLGRGQTQHF.